Below, one TCR beta chain is given with its context. Its antigen is currently unknown. Profiling relied on immunoSEQ multiplex PCR, and the TCRdb table lists in-frame clones only, not all of them. The sample holds about 180,000 clones; about 86% are singletons and the top ten take 0.49%. Germline V gene lookup returns CDR1 MNHEY and CDR2 SVGAGI. The CDR3 sequence is 14 residues long. Trimming removed 2 bases from V and 6 bases from J, with 14 bases in between. The data are from a study of T cell responses to AZD1222 COVID-19 vaccine. Looking at the study overall: Analysis merged second doses at about 4 or about 12 weeks.

General observations from the study: Vaccination with two AZD1222 doses was followed by a rise in Spike-specific TCR breadth and depth. Targeting of unmutated variant regions was reportedly seen in nearly half of spike-specific TCRs.

The chain has TRBV6-5 and TRBJ2-7; TRBD1 is a possible D gene (5 bases). This material consisted of peripheral blood, taken on day 0 of AZD1222 vaccination. The origin of this receptor is an adult in good health. The CDR3 DNA reads as TGTGCCAGCAGTTACAGTCAGGGTTTGTCCGAGCAGTACTTC. Encoded protein: CASSYSQGLSEQYF.